The 18 T cell receptor beta chains given below trace back to one sample, sequenced in a study of T cell responses to AZD1222 COVID-19 vaccine (dated by TCRdb to the early 2020s). Library method: the immunoSEQ multiplex PCR assay. TCRdb took over this immuneACCESS table, retaining in-frame rearrangements with V and J assigned. Such tables are incomplete; in checked studies, under half of the missing clones stem from an unresolved V gene, and the remainder is unexplained. Here the sample has approximately 71,000 clones; 85% to 90% occur a single time. 7.8% of the sample goes to the ten largest clones. The time point label, as the study defines it: baseline before first vaccination. The source material was peripheral blood, sampled on day 0 of AZD1222 vaccination. The receptors were sampled from an adult in good health.

The V gene is TRBV7-3, the J gene TRBJ2-3; possibly TRBD1 or TRBD2 for D (5 bases each). The CDR3 loop spans 14 amino acids. Germline V gene sequence: CDR1 SGHTA, CDR2 FQGTGA. V dropped 5 bases and J dropped 1 base, with 10 bases sitting between them. In nucleotides, the CDR3 is TGTGCCAGCAGCCCCGGGGCGCGCACAGATACGCAGTATTTT. Protein: CASSPGARTDTQYF.

The rearrangement links TRBV30 to TRBJ1-2, with D perhaps matching TRBD1 (5 bases). The CDR3 covers 15 residues. CDR1 is GTSNPN, CDR2 SVGIG, per germline (reference sequence). Trimming removed 3 bases at V and 5 bases at J, with 19 bases between. CDR3 bases: TGTGCCTGGAGCCCCGGACCTCCGGGGCCATATGGCTACACCTTC. Amino acid sequence: CAWSPGPPGPYGYTF.

This clone is a singleton in its sample. The V and J genes are TRBV7-9 and TRBJ1-2; 9 positions agree with TRBD1. The CDR3 runs 16 residues. Germline-derived CDR1 and CDR2 are SEHNR and FQNEAQ (reference sequence). Germline trimming cut 1 base from V and 2 bases from J; bases unmatched to any gene: 5. The CDR3 DNA is TGTGCCAGCAGCTTAGTAGGACAGGGGACGAACTATGGCTACACCTTC. It codes for CASSLVGQGTNYGYTF. Looking up the rest from reference TRBV7-9 and TRBJ1-2 gives the full variable domain: DTGVSQNPRHKITKRGQNVTFRCDPISEHNRLYWYRQTLGQGPEFLTYFQNEAQLEKSRLLSDRFSAERPKGSFSTLEIQRTEQGDSAMYLCASSLVGQGTNYGYTFGSGTRLTVV.

The V gene is TRBV11-2, the J gene TRBJ1-1; 8 bases are shared with TRBD1. The CDR3 consists of 16 residues. Germline CDR1 reads SGHAT; CDR2 reads FQNNGV. The J segment lost 0 bases and the V segment lost 5 bases, leaving 8 bases of the junction unmatched. CDR3 nucleotide sequence: TGTGCCAGCAGCCCGCGACAGGGGCGGATGAACACTGAAGCTTTCTTT. Its protein product is CASSPRQGRMNTEAFF.

CDR3 loop: CATSDQSGYNQPQHF. CDR3 DNA: TGTGCCACCAGTGATCAGTCAGGGTACAATCAGCCCCAGCATTTT. The rearrangement uses TRBV24-1 and TRBJ1-5, with D possibly TRBD1 on 5 matching bases. V was trimmed by 3 bases and J by 3 bases, leaving 11 bases between them. The CDR3 has 15 residues. Per germline, CDR1 KGHDR and CDR2 SFDVKD.

This chain links TRBV19 with TRBJ1-2, with TRBD1 matching 10 bases. Germline lookup yields CDR1 LNHDA and CDR2 SQIVND (reference sequence). This CDR3 region has 13 residues. V gave up 3 bases and J gave up 8 bases; unmatched junction bases: 3. In DNA, the CDR3 is TGTGCCAGTAGTATGGGGACAGGGGCCGGCTACACCTTC. It translates to CASSMGTGAGYTF.

This chain joins TRBV30 and TRBJ2-7; D assignment may be TRBD1 or TRBD2 (5 bases each). Trimming cost V 3 bases and J 2 bases, with 11 bases left between them. Germline loops: CDR1 GTSNPN, CDR2 SVGIG (reference sequence). The CDR3 spans 13 residues. CDR3 region: CAWSRDVAYEQYF. The CDR3 nucleotides are TGTGCCTGGAGCCGGGACGTAGCCTACGAGCAGTACTTC.

This sequence joins TRBV16 and TRBJ1-1; tentative D call: TRBD1 (5 bases). Trimming pared 0 bases from V and 1 base from J, leaving 9 bases between. CDR1 and CDR2 from the germline V gene are KGHSY and FQNENV. The CDR3 spans 15 residues. The CDR3 is CASSQSRDGNTEAFF. For the CDR3, the DNA is TGTGCCAGCAGCCAATCTCGGGACGGGAACACTGAAGCTTTCTTT.

This clone has only a few counts. The CDR3 loop reads CASSQAGSTNEKLFF. The CDR3 DNA sequence: TGTGCCAGCAGCCAAGCTGGTTCAACTAATGAAAAACTGTTTTTT. The chain has TRBV3-1 (or the pseudogene TRBV3-2) and TRBJ1-4; D is undetermined. The V end was cut by 1 base, the J end by 0 bases, with 6 bases between. Germline CDR1 reads LGHDT; CDR2 reads YNNKEL (reference sequence). The CDR3 extends over 15 amino acids.

The chain links TRBV7-6 to TRBJ2-7; 10 nucleotides align to TRBD1. V shed 4 bases and J 4 bases; nucleotides not matched to a gene: 7. Looked up from germline, CDR1 is SGHVS and CDR2 is FNYEAQ. This CDR3 is 15 amino acids long. The CDR3 DNA sequence: TGTGCCAGCAGCTATGACAGGGGGCTCGGTTACGAGCAGTACTTC. Translating gives CASSYDRGLGYEQYF. Filled out from reference TRBV7-6 and TRBJ2-7, the complete variable domain reads GAGVSQSPRYKVTKRGQDVALRCDPISGHVSLYWYRQALGQGPEFLTYFNYEAQQDKSGLPNDRFSAERPEGSISTLTIQRTEQRDSAMYRCASSYDRGLGYEQYFGPGTRLTVT.

The V and J genes are TRBV6-5 and TRBJ1-3, with 8 bases fitting TRBD1. Trimming cost V 0 bases and J 0 bases; bases outside gene matches: 1. This CDR3 has 16 amino acids. CDR1 and CDR2 (germline): MNHEY, SVGAGI. CDR3: CASSYSGTGSGNTIYF. CDR3 sequence (DNA): TGTGCCAGCAGTTACTCGGGGACAGGCTCTGGAAACACCATATATTTT.

The CDR3 nucleotides read TGTGCCAGTTCCCAGGACAGGGTCTATGGCTACACCTTC. Translation: CASSQDRVYGYTF. The chain combines TRBV19 with TRBJ1-2, with 8 bases fitting TRBD1. The CDR3 consists of 13 residues. The J segment lost 4 bases and the V segment lost 8 bases, leaving 6 bases of the junction unmatched. Per germline, CDR1 LNHDA and CDR2 SQIVND (reference sequence).

The chain is built from TRBV2 and TRBJ2-7, with D uncertain. The V end was cut by 7 bases, the J end by 5 bases, with 9 bases between. The CDR3 is 11 residues long. CDR1 and CDR2 from the germline V gene are SNHLY and FYNNEI. The CDR3 reads CASTPDHEQYF. The CDR3 coding sequence is TGTGCCAGCACACCCGACCACGAGCAGTACTTC. The variable domain in full, completed from reference TRBV2 and TRBJ2-7, reads EPEVTQTPSHQVTQMGQEVILRCVPISNHLYFYWYRQILGQKVEFLVSFYNNEISEKSEIFDDQFSVERPDGSNFTLKIRSTKLEDSAMYFCASTPDHEQYFGPGTRLTVT.

In nucleotides, the CDR3 is TGCGCCAGCAGCTTAAACACAGATACGCAGTATTTT. Its protein product is CASSLNTDTQYF. J is TRBJ2-3 and V is TRBV5-1; D is unresolved. The germline V gene has CDR1 SGHRS and CDR2 YFSETQ. V gave up 2 bases and J gave up 2 bases, with 3 bases separating them. CDR3 length: 12 amino acids.

The rearrangement uses TRBV19 and TRBJ1-5, with D possibly TRBD1 on 5 matching bases. The length of the CDR3 is 14 residues. Germline CDR1 and CDR2: LNHDA and SQIVND (reference sequence). Trimming left V 5 bases short and J 2 bases short, with 10 bases between. CDR3 nucleotides: TGTGCCAGTAGTGGGGGGATGGGCAATCAGCCCCAGCATTTT. Protein sequence: CASSGGMGNQPQHF.

The rearrangement joins TRBV11-2 to TRBJ2-7; weak D call: TRBD1 (6 bases). Deletions cut 4 bases from V and 3 bases from J, with 10 bases between. Germline V gene lookup returns CDR1 SGHAT and CDR2 FQNNGV. The CDR3 length is 13 residues. The CDR3 sequence: CASSSTGFYEQYF. The CDR3 DNA reads as TGTGCCAGCAGCTCCACAGGGTTCTACGAGCAGTACTTC.

This clone was detected a few times. V is TRBV19 and J is TRBJ2-1; weak D call: TRBD1 (6 bases). Germline loops: CDR1 LNHDA, CDR2 SQIVND (reference sequence). Trimming took 5 bases from V and 5 from J, leaving 16 bases between them. The CDR3 spans 15 residues. This chain's CDR3 is CASSGWQGRNNEQFF. CDR3 nucleotides: TGTGCCAGTAGTGGTTGGCAGGGGCGAAACAATGAGCAGTTCTTC.

This rearrangement joins TRBV29-1 to TRBJ2-1; D is unresolved. The CDR3 totals 14 residues. V was cut by 7 bases and J by 3 bases, with 16 bases left in between. The germline gives CDR1 SQVTM, CDR2 ANQGSEA. CDR3 bases: TGCAGCGCCCACCAGATTAGCTTCTACAATGAGCAGTTCTTC. As protein: CSAHQISFYNEQFF.